This T cell receptor (beta chain) is drawn from a study of blood T cell repertoires in COVID-19. Sequencing used immunoSEQ multiplex PCR; TCRdb keeps in-frame clones, though not all of them. The table shows approximately 97,000 clones, with approximately 90% occurring only once. This CDR3 spans 14 amino acids. Germline lookup yields CDR1 SGHAT and CDR2 FQNNGV. Trimming pared 3 bases from V and 1 base from J, leaving 10 bases between. The sequenced sample was peripheral blood. This sequence joins TRBV11-2 and TRBJ2-7, with a weak D call TRBD2 (6 bases). The source is a man aged 55-75 years with acute or convalescent COVID-19. CDR3 nucleotide sequence: TGTGCCAGCAGCTTCTATGGGACTTCCTACGAGCAGTACTTC. It specifies CASSFYGTSYEQYF.